This T cell receptor beta chain originates from a study of cytomegalovirus exposure and HLA in healthy donors. V was cut by 2 bases and J by 4 bases, with 11 bases left in between. Germline assignment: CDR1 SGHVS and CDR2 FNYEAQ. This CDR3 is 14 amino acids long. The PCR was carried out with 60 Vbeta primers and 13 Jbeta primers. Profiled with immunoSEQ multiplex PCR; TCRdb holds only in-frame clones, not every one. This repertoire shows 190,000 or so clones, 75% to 90% found once; its top ten account for 0.65%. The gene calls are TRBV7-6 and TRBJ1-1; D gene unclear. The receptor was derived from a boy between 10 and 17 years old in good health and CMV-seronegative. Sequencing was carried out using PBMCs. In DNA, the CDR3 is TGTGCCAGCAGCTTAAGCCGAATCGGCACTGAAGCTTTCTTT. Protein sequence: CASSLSRIGTEAFF.